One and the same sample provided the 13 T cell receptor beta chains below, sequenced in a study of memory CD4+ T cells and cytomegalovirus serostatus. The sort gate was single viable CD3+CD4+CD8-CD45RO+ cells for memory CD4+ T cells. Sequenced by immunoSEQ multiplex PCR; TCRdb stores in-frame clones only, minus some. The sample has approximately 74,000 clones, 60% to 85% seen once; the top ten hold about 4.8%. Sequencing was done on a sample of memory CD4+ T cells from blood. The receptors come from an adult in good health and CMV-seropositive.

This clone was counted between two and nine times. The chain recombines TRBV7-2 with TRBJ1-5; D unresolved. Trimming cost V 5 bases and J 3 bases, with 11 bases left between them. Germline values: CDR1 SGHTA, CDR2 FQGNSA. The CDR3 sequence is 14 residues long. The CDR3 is CASSLDGYNQPQHF. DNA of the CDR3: TGTGCCAGCAGCCTTGACGGCTACAATCAGCCCCAGCATTTT.

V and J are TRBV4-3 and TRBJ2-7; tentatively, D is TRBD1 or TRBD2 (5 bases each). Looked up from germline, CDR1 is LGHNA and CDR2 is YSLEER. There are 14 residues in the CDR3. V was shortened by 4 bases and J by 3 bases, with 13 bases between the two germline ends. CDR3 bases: TGCGCCAGCAGCCCACCGGGACGGCGCTACGAGCAGTACTTC. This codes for CASSPPGRRYEQYF.

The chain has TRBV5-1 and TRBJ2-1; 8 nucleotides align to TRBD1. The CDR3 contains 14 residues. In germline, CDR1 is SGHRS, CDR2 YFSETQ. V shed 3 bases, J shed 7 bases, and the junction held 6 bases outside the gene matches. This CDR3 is CASSWTGMRNEQFF. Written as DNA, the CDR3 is TGCGCCAGCAGCTGGACAGGGATGAGAAATGAGCAGTTCTTC.

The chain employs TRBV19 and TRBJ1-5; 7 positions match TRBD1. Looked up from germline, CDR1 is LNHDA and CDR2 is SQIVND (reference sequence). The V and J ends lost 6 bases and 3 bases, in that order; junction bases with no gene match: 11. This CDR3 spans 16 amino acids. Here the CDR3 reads CASSLNNRGDNQPQHF. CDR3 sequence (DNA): TGTGCCAGTAGCCTAAATAACAGGGGTGACAATCAGCCCCAGCATTTT.

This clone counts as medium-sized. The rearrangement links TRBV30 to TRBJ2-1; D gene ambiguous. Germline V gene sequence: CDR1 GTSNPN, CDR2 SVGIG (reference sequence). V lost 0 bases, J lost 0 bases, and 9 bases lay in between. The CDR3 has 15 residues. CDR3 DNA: TGTGCCTGGAGTGTACGTCGACCCTCCTACAATGAGCAGTTCTTC. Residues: CAWSVRRPSYNEQFF.

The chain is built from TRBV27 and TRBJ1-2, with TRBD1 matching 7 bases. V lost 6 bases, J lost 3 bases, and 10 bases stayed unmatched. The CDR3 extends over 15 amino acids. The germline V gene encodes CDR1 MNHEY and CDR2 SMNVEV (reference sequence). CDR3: CASRWTGRMDYGYTF. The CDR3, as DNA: TGTGCCAGCAGATGGACAGGAAGGATGGACTATGGCTACACCTTC.

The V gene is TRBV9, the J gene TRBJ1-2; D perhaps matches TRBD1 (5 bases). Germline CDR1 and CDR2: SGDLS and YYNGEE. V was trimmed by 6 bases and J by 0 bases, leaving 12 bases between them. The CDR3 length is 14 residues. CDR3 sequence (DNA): TGTGCCAGCACCTTAGGGACGGCTAACTATGGCTACACCTTC. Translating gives CASTLGTANYGYTF.

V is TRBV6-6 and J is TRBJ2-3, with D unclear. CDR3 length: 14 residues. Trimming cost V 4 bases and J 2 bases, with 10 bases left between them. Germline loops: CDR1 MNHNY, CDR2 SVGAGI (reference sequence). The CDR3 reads CASSFLQVTDTQYF. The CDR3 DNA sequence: TGTGCCAGCAGTTTCCTCCAGGTCACAGATACGCAGTATTTT.

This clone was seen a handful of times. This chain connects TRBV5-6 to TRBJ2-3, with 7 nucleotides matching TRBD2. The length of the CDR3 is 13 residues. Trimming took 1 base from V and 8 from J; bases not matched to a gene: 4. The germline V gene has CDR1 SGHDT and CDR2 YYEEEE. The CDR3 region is CASSLWEGRTQYF. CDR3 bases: TGTGCCAGCAGCTTGTGGGAGGGGCGTACGCAGTATTTT.

This CDR3 reads CASSQEWLLGGPEAFF. The CDR3 nucleotides are TGTGCCAGCAGCCAAGAGTGGCTTCTAGGGGGTCCCGAAGCTTTCTTT. This chain joins TRBV14 and TRBJ1-1, with D perhaps TRBD1 (6 bases). V gave up 0 bases and J gave up 8 bases, with 19 bases separating them. This CDR3 has 16 amino acids. Per germline, CDR1 SGHDN and CDR2 FVKESK. The entire variable domain, with the rest obtained from reference TRBV14 and TRBJ1-1, is as follows: EAGVTQFPSHSVIEKGQTVTLRCDPISGHDNLYWYRRVMGKEIKFLLHFVKESKQDESGMPNNRFLAERTGGTYSTLKVQPAELEDSGVYFCASSQEWLLGGPEAFFGQGTRLTVV.

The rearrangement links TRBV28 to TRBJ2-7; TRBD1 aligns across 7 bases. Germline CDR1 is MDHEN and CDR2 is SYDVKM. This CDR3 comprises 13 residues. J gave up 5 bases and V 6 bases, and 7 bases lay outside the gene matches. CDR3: CASRNTGDNEQYF. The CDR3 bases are TGTGCCAGCAGAAATACAGGGGACAACGAGCAGTACTTC.

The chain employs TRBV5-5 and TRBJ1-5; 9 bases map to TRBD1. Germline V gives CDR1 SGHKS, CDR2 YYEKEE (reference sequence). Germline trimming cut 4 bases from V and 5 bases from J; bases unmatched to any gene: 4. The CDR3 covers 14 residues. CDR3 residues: CASSVRDRDQPQHF. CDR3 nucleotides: TGTGCCAGCAGCGTACGGGACAGGGATCAGCCCCAGCATTTT. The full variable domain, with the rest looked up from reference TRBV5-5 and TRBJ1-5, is DAGVTQSPTHLIKTRGQQVTLRCSPISGHKSVSWYQQVLGQGPQFIFQYYEKEERGRGNFPDRFSARQFPNYSSELNVNALLLGDSALYLCASSVRDRDQPQHFGDGTRLSIL.

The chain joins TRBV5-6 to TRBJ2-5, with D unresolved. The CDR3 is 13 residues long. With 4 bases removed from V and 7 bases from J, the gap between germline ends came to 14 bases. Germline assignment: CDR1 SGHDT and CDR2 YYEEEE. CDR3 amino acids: CASSPAGLGTQYF. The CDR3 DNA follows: TGTGCCAGCAGCCCGGCTGGTCTTGGGACCCAGTACTTC. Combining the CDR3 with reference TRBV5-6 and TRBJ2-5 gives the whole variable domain DAGVTQSPTHLIKTRGQQVTLRCSPKSGHDTVSWYQQALGQGPQFIFQYYEEEERQRGNFPDRFSGHQFPNYSSELNVNALLLGDSALYLCASSPAGLGTQYFGPGTRLLVL.